The clone carrying this T cell receptor beta chain was seen a handful of times. Its antigen remains unknown. V lost 4 bases and J lost 1, with 4 bases in between. Per the germline V gene, CDR1 is GTSNPN and CDR2 is SVGIG (reference sequence). CDR3 length: 11 amino acids. The data were taken from a study of blood T cells in healthy people across ages. Study results and caveats: Diversity was higher, and naive CD4+ cells more numerous, in long-lived donors than in aged donors.

A J-beta primer mix and a sample-barcoded 5' primer were used in a second PCR of about 7 to 12 cycles. Each cDNA molecule was tagged by a template-switch adaptor that had 12 random nucleotides. MiXCR was run by TCRdb on the 5' RACE reads, yielding one entry per CDR3 protein. Of about 1.5 million distinct CDR3 sequences listed, 42% are singletons. Source material: blood. The chain has TRBV30 and TRBJ1-2; no reliable D call. This receptor was taken from a woman under 30 in good health. In nucleotides, the CDR3 is TGTGCCTGGACAGATAACTATGGCTACACCTTC. This codes for CAWTDNYGYTF. Full variable domain (outside the CDR3, taken from reference TRBV30 and TRBJ1-2): SQTIHQWPATLVQPVGSPLSLECTVEGTSNPNLYWYRQAAGRGLQLLFYSVGIGQISSEVPQNLSASRPQDRQFILSSKKLLLSDSGFYLCAWTDNYGYTFGSGTRLTVV.